These 21 T cell receptor beta chains originate from one sample sequenced in a study of blood T cell repertoires in COVID-19. Repertoires were generated with immunoSEQ multiplex PCR, while TCRdb's copy carries only in-frame clones and drops some. Seen here are roughly 100,000 clones, 80% to 90% observed once, and the top ten hold 8% to 9.5%. Material for sequencing was peripheral blood. The receptors here all came from a woman in her seventies with acute or convalescent COVID-19.

The rearrangement links TRBV2 to TRBJ2-3, with D maybe TRBD2 (7 bases). V was cut by 6 bases and J by 9 bases, with 19 bases left in between. CDR3 length equals 14 residues. Germline V gene lookup returns CDR1 SNHLY and CDR2 FYNNEI. The CDR3 DNA follows: TGTGCCAGCAGCGTCTCTAGGGGGGGGACGACGCAGTATTTT. Translating it yields CASSVSRGGTTQYF. Complete variable domain (other parts from reference TRBV2 and TRBJ2-3): EPEVTQTPSHQVTQMGQEVILRCVPISNHLYFYWYRQILGQKVEFLVSFYNNEISEKSEIFDDQFSVERPDGSNFTLKIRSTKLEDSAMYFCASSVSRGGTTQYFGPGTRLTVL.

The chain joins TRBV12-3 or TRBV12-4 to TRBJ2-3; D might be TRBD2 (6 bases). V was trimmed by 8 bases and J by 0 bases, leaving 9 bases between them. The CDR3 runs 13 residues. Here the CDR3 DNA reads TGTGCCAGCGGGACTTCTAGCACAGATACGCAGTATTTT. Protein sequence: CASGTSSTDTQYF.

This chain connects TRBV29-1 to TRBJ1-1; possible D gene TRBD1, 5 bases. The CDR3 is 13 amino acids. The ends were cut back, 0 bases at V and 5 bases at J, with 10 bases in the middle. CDR1 is SQVTM, CDR2 ANQGSEA, per germline. The CDR3 reads CSVEEREGTEAFF. CDR3 DNA: TGCAGCGTTGAAGAGAGGGAGGGGACTGAAGCTTTCTTT.

The chain recombines TRBV5-5 with TRBJ1-2, with a tentative D call TRBD1 (5 bases). Germline V gene lookup returns CDR1 SGHKS and CDR2 YYEKEE (reference sequence). The CDR3 is made up of 16 amino acids. V lost 0 bases and J 8 bases, leaving 20 bases between the germline ends. This CDR3 reads CASSLVQDPKVGGYTF. The CDR3 DNA follows: TGTGCCAGCAGCTTGGTACAGGACCCGAAAGTGGGAGGCTACACCTTC.

J is TRBJ2-1 and V is TRBV2, with 8 bases matching TRBD2. The CDR3 covers 13 residues. The ends lost 7 bases at V and 10 bases at J; junction bases unmatched: 9. Germline CDR1 SNHLY, CDR2 FYNNEI. The CDR3 region is CASIRTSLIEQFF. The CDR3 DNA is TGTGCCAGCATCCGGACTAGCCTGATAGAGCAGTTCTTC.

This chain uses TRBV5-1 with TRBJ1-2, with 9 bases fitting TRBD1. The junction had 8 bases not matched to a gene; V was cut back by 0 bases and J by 8 bases. CDR3 size: 15 residues. Germline CDR1 is SGHRS and CDR2 is YFSETQ. CDR3 sequence reads: CASSLAQTGGGGYTF. Here the CDR3 DNA reads TGCGCCAGCAGCTTGGCCCAGACAGGGGGGGGCGGCTACACCTTC.

The chain links TRBV5-1 to TRBJ2-3, with TRBD2 matching over 11 bases. V shed 4 bases and J 1 base; nucleotides not matched to a gene: 5. The V gene's germline CDR1 is SGHRS and CDR2 YFSETQ. CDR3 length equals 16 residues. This CDR3 is CASSTELAGGTDTQYF. The CDR3 bases are TGCGCCAGCAGCACCGAACTAGCGGGGGGCACAGATACGCAGTATTTT.

This clone was detected a few times. This rearrangement joins TRBV15 to TRBJ1-4; 7 positions match TRBD1. Germline loops: CDR1 LNHNV, CDR2 YYDKDF (reference sequence). Unmatched junction bases numbered 9, after V lost 5 bases and J lost 3 bases. This CDR3 has 16 amino acids. CDR3: CATSVLGTVANEKLFF. The CDR3 DNA sequence: TGTGCCACCAGCGTGTTGGGGACAGTCGCTAATGAAAAACTGTTTTTT.

This clone occurred once. CDR3 region: CASSYRDSSYSGANVLTF. In DNA form, the CDR3 reads TGTGCCAGCAGCTATCGGGACAGCAGCTACTCTGGGGCCAACGTCCTGACTTTC. The genes are TRBV5-6 and TRBJ2-6; 7 nucleotides align to TRBD1. Germline values: CDR1 SGHDT, CDR2 YYEEEE. The ends lost 3 bases at V and 0 bases at J; junction bases unmatched: 9. There are 18 residues in the CDR3.

The chain couples TRBV6-5 to TRBJ1-6; D is unresolved. This CDR3 is built from 15 residues. V lost 1 base, J lost 6 bases, and 10 bases lay in between. CDR1 MNHEY and CDR2 SVGAGI come from the germline V gene. CDR3 DNA: TGTGCCAGCAGTTACTTAGGAGGGCCTAATTCACCCCTCCACTTT. Residues: CASSYLGGPNSPLHF.

The V call is TRBV3-1 (or the pseudogene TRBV3-2), the J call TRBJ2-2, with D uncertain. CDR3 size: 17 residues. Looked up from germline, CDR1 is LGHDT and CDR2 is YNNKEL (reference sequence). Trimming took 6 bases from V and 2 from J, leaving 19 bases between them. The CDR3 spells CASRNIFIAGNTGELFF. DNA of the CDR3: TGTGCCAGCAGGAATATATTCATAGCCGGAAACACCGGGGAGCTGTTTTTT.

The rearrangement joins TRBV19 to TRBJ1-1, with D uncertain. Germline loops: CDR1 LNHDA, CDR2 SQIVND (reference sequence). V was trimmed by 1 base and J by 5 bases, leaving 8 bases between them. This CDR3 is 13 amino acids long. CDR3 sequence (DNA): TGTGCCAGTAGTATAGGCCGGGTTACTGAAGCTTTCTTT. The encoded protein is CASSIGRVTEAFF. Based on the CDR3 plus reference TRBV19 and TRBJ1-1, the full variable domain is DGGITQSPKYLFRKEGQNVTLSCEQNLNHDAMYWYRQDPGQGLRLIYYSQIVNDFQKGDIAEGYSVSREKKESFPLTVTSAQKNPTAFYLCASSIGRVTEAFFGQGTRLTVV.

V is TRBV5-1 and J is TRBJ1-6; 9 bases line up with TRBD1. CDR3 size: 15 residues. With V trimmed by 1 base and J by 7 bases, 3 bases remained unmatched. Germline CDR1 is SGHRS and CDR2 is YFSETQ. CDR3 protein: CASSLMTGGNSPLHF. CDR3 DNA sequence: TGCGCCAGCAGCTTGATGACAGGGGGAAATTCACCCCTCCACTTT.

This chain joins TRBV4-1 and TRBJ1-4; 7 bases are shared with TRBD1. Looked up from germline, CDR1 is MGHRA and CDR2 is YSYEKL. V gave up 5 bases and J gave up 0 bases; unmatched junction bases: 6. The CDR3 loop spans 16 amino acids. The CDR3 DNA is TGCGCCAGCAGCGTACAGGGGCGGGCAACTAATGAAAAACTGTTTTTT. This gives the protein CASSVQGRATNEKLFF.

The chain couples TRBV6-6 to TRBJ1-6; 10 bases match TRBD1. The germline V gene encodes CDR1 MNHNY and CDR2 SVGAGI (reference sequence). V lost 6 bases and J lost 2; bases outside the gene matches: 4. This CDR3 contains 16 residues. The CDR3 bases are TGTGCCAGCAGACCGGACAGGGGGACCTATAATTCACCCCTCCACTTT. This codes for CASRPDRGTYNSPLHF.

V is TRBV23-1 and J is TRBJ1-1; 11 bases fit TRBD1. TRBV23-1 is an ORF; its function is uncertain. The CDR3 totals 17 residues. V dropped 3 bases and J dropped 2; count of bases not matched to a gene: 8. The CDR3 spells CASSQSRTGGRNTEAFF. In DNA form, the CDR3 reads TGCGCCAGCAGTCAGTCCAGGACAGGGGGCCGTAACACTGAAGCTTTCTTT.

The chain is built from TRBV6-5 and TRBJ1-6; D might be TRBD1 (6 bases). The CDR3 loop spans 15 amino acids. Germline V gene sequence: CDR1 MNHEY, CDR2 SVGAGI. Trimming left V 2 bases short and J 14 bases short, with 19 bases between. The CDR3 DNA follows: TGTGCCAGCAGTTACACGGACAGTAAAGGGGTGGCCCTCCACTTT. As protein: CASSYTDSKGVALHF.

The chain uses TRBV6-5 and TRBJ1-6; D not resolved. The germline V and J ends were trimmed by 0 bases and 14 bases, with 14 bases remaining between them. The germline gives CDR1 MNHEY, CDR2 SVGAGI. The CDR3 has 14 residues. For the CDR3, the DNA is TGTGCCAGCAGTTACTCGGTGTCGGGAGGCTCCCTCCACTTT. Its translation is CASSYSVSGGSLHF.

This clone has just a few counts. The V and J genes are TRBV4-2 and TRBJ2-1; TRBD2 agrees at 10 bases. The CDR3 length is 16 residues. The V segment lost 0 bases and the J segment 3 bases; nucleotides outside the gene matches: 2. Per the germline V gene, CDR1 is LGHNA and CDR2 is YNFKEQ. The CDR3 loop is CASSQDTSGNYNEQFF. The CDR3 coding sequence is TGTGCCAGCAGCCAAGATACTAGCGGGAACTACAATGAGCAGTTCTTC.

The chain uses TRBV3-1 (or the pseudogene TRBV3-2) and TRBJ2-1; 10 nucleotides line up with TRBD2. The V gene's germline CDR1 is LGHDT and CDR2 YNNKEL (reference sequence). The CDR3 sequence is 15 residues long. The trim removed 3 bases at V and 4 bases at J, leaving 3 bases unmatched. The CDR3 here is CASSHGLAVYNEQFF. CDR3 DNA: TGTGCCAGCAGCCATGGACTAGCGGTGTACAATGAGCAGTTCTTC.

In this sample, this clone turned up a few times. CDR3 in amino acids: CASSYLPLGTGELFF. CDR3 in DNA: TGTGCCAGCAGTTACTTGCCCCTAGGCACCGGGGAGCTGTTTTTT. The chain employs TRBV6-5 and TRBJ2-2; no definite D call. Germline V gene lookup returns CDR1 MNHEY and CDR2 SVGAGI. Between the trimmed V and J ends, which lost 1 base and 4 bases, there was a span of 10 bases. This CDR3 has 15 residues.